The T cell receptor beta chain under discussion was sequenced for a study of blood T cell repertoires in COVID-19 (dated by TCRdb to between 2020 and 2021). Concerning the study at large: Collaborator samples came from the United States, Italy and Spain and covered acute and convalescent phases of COVID-19. The material from the prospective study consisted of cDNA or gDNA derived from T cells, B-cell-depleted T cells, or PBMCs. Subjects who had been exposed to COVID-19, were actively infected with it, or had recovered from it provided the deeply sampled blood TCRbeta repertoires that made up the dataset. The repertoires were made available in a free public database intended to serve as a resource for research on the immune response to SARS-CoV-2. Samples were obtained from the ongoing ImmuneRACE study (first 160 participants) and from some 1,300 subjects provided by 6 global collaborators. Nearly every sample came with metadata listing a de-identified subject ID, COVID-19 status, age in years and sex. Where HLA class I and class II types were available, the types were taken from metadata supplied by the sample provider, not from assay-based typing. Broad study findings and their caveats: How much clinical and demographic metadata was included differed by source and by participant, and the metadata was provided uncurated.

Germline trimming amounts to 5 bases on V and 2 bases on J, with 5 as the count of junction bases outside the gene matches. From the germline V gene, CDR1 is SGHDN and CDR2 is FVKESK. The CDR3 starts with the cysteine, ends with the phenylalanine, and has 15 residues. Of all the DNA, just the CDR3 is kept, 45 bases in frame from base 1. This clone was found a few times. Its target antigen remains unknown. Base qualities are missing; no much larger clone stands one base away. Whole blood was collected in K2EDTA tubes by collaborating institutions according to the institutions' own protocols. For TCRbeta analysis, collaborators shipped samples in one of three forms: frozen whole blood, isolated PBMCs, or DNA extracted from either of those sample types. TCRbeta CDR3 regions were amplified from genomic DNA by means of the immunoSEQ Assay, a bias-controlled multiplex PCR. Processing in the source paper ran as follows. Within the assay, amplification of reference gene primers was used to estimate how many nucleated cells each sample contained. Sequence reads were collapsed and filtered to measure the absolute abundance of every unique TCRbeta CDR3 rearrangement. For each sample, productive Simpson clonality was calculated as the square root of Simpson's diversity index over productive rearrangements. TCRdb retrieved this table from immuneACCESS and kept in-frame rearrangements only. Not all clones are present; in checked studies, unresolved V genes account for under half, and no reason is known for the remainder. The V and J calls and clone size were taken over from that table, and D and trimming were inferred from the DNA. Recorded for this sample are 70,000 to 90,000 clones; around 87% of them occurred a single time. Under 8.5% of the sample comes from the top ten.

The clonotype originates from an elderly man with active or convalescent COVID-19. Recombination connected TRBV14 to TRBJ2-5, and 10 bases in between align with TRBD2. The specimen was peripheral blood. The sequenced DNA is TGTGCCAGCAGCGGTGGACTAGCGGTTCAAGAGACCCAGTACTTC. Its protein product is CASSGGLAVQETQYF.